The sequence of this TCR beta chain was determined in a study of blood T cell repertoires in COVID-19. Study-level background: Sites in the United States, Italy and Spain provided acute and convalescent COVID-19 samples.

In the authors' workflow: Reference gene primer amplification yielded estimated nucleated cell counts. Only in-frame clones appear in the TCRdb table, and some are missing; sequencing was by immunoSEQ multiplex PCR. V and J calls and clone size follow that table, whereas D and trimming were derived from the DNA. The table includes roughly 70,000 clones, 80% to 90% detected once. The CDR3 contains 17 residues. The V gene's germline CDR1 is ENHRY and CDR2 SYGVKD. J was trimmed by 6 bases and V by 0 bases; bases with no gene match: 12. Sequenced input: peripheral blood. The V gene is TRBV10-3, the J gene TRBJ2-7; TRBD2 matches at 9 bases. The origin of this receptor is an elderly woman with active or convalescent COVID-19. In DNA form, the CDR3 reads TGTGCCATCAGTGAGTCGTTTCTTACGCGGGAGGGGTCCGAGCAGTACTTC. This sequence encodes CAISESFLTREGSEQYF.